The 11 T cell receptor beta chains given below trace back to one sample, sequenced in a study of T cell changes during pregnancy in multiple sclerosis. Sequencing was performed with immunoSEQ multiplex PCR; in TCRdb, only in-frame clones are kept and a portion is missing. Found here are roughly 75,000 clones, about 91% of them singletons; the top ten hold approximately 2%. Sequenced here: peripheral blood, sampled before pregnancy. These TCRs come from a female donor with multiple sclerosis, enrolled in a pregnancy study.

The J gene is TRBJ1-3, the V gene TRBV28; no definite D call. This CDR3 spans 13 amino acids. Trimming removed 4 bases from V and 3 bases from J, with 7 bases in between. Germline V CDR1 and CDR2: MDHEN, SYDVKM. The CDR3 protein is CASSSPGGNTIYF. The CDR3 nucleotides read TGTGCCAGCAGTTCGCCGGGTGGAAACACCATATATTTT.

This clone was recorded once. V usage is TRBV28 and J usage is TRBJ2-3; TRBD2 aligns across 10 bases. CDR3 size: 17 residues. With V trimmed by 5 bases and J by 2 bases, 10 bases remained unmatched. Germline lookup yields CDR1 MDHEN and CDR2 SYDVKM. The CDR3 region has the DNA TGTGCCAGCAGTCCCCTGGGTAGCGGGGGGTTCACAGATACGCAGTATTTT. Protein: CASSPLGSGGFTDTQYF.

The V call is TRBV7-8, the J call TRBJ2-7; D call uncertain. The CDR3 is 14 amino acids. Germline V CDR1 and CDR2: SGHVS, FQNEAQ. With 1 base removed from V and 0 bases from J, the gap between germline ends came to 7 bases. The CDR3, as DNA: TGTGCCAGCAGCTTAGAATGGGCCTCCTACGAGCAGTACTTC. It specifies CASSLEWASYEQYF.

The gene calls are TRBV15 and TRBJ1-5; D possibly corresponds to TRBD1 (6 bases). This CDR3 region has 16 residues. V dropped 0 bases and J dropped 7 bases, with 16 bases sitting between them. Germline V lookup: CDR1 LNHNV, CDR2 YYDKDF (reference sequence). CDR3 protein: CATSRDLAGGGQPQHF. Written as DNA, the CDR3 is TGTGCCACCAGCAGAGATTTAGCGGGGGGCGGGCAGCCCCAGCATTTT.

The rearrangement links TRBV18 to TRBJ2-7; 7 nucleotides line up with TRBD1. The CDR3 covers 12 residues. Germline V gene sequence: CDR1 KGHSH, CDR2 LQKENI. Trimming at V came to 4 bases and at J to 6 bases, leaving 3 bases not matched to a gene. CDR3 protein: CASSRQGVEQYF. The DNA for the CDR3 is TGTGCCAGCTCACGACAGGGTGTCGAGCAGTACTTC. The full variable domain, completed using reference TRBV18 and TRBJ2-7, is NAGVMQNPRHLVRRRGQEARLRCSPMKGHSHVYWYRQLPEEGLKFMVYLQKENIIDESGMPKERFSAEFPKEGPSILRIQQVVRGDSAAYFCASSRQGVEQYFGPGTRLTVT.

This clone is a singleton in its sample. V usage is TRBV6-6 and J usage is TRBJ1-2; the D is unclear. The CDR3 contains 14 residues. Trimming took 0 bases from V and 1 from J, leaving 6 bases between them. Germline CDR1 MNHNY, CDR2 SVGAGI (reference sequence). Here the CDR3 reads CASSYSESNYGYTF. The CDR3, as DNA: TGTGCCAGCAGTTACTCGGAGAGTAACTATGGCTACACCTTC.

This chain uses TRBV7-3 with TRBJ2-1; TRBD2 matches at 7 bases. CDR1 and CDR2 from the germline V gene are SGHTA and FQGTGA. V was clipped by 5 bases and J by 9 bases; unmatched bases: 4. CDR3 length: 12 residues. CDR3 loop: CASSAPGGEQFF. CDR3 nucleotide sequence: TGTGCCAGCAGCGCTCCGGGGGGTGAGCAGTTCTTC.

The chain links TRBV6-1 to TRBJ2-7; D might be TRBD1 (6 bases). The V end lost 1 base, the J end lost 0 bases, and 7 bases lay between the germline ends. Germline CDR1 reads MNHNS; CDR2 reads SASEGT. This CDR3 region has 14 residues. The CDR3 region is CASSEEQGSYEQYF. The CDR3 DNA is TGTGCCAGCAGTGAAGAACAGGGCTCCTACGAGCAGTACTTC.

This chain joins TRBV10-3 and TRBJ2-5, with 8 bases matching TRBD2. The germline CDR1 and CDR2 sequences are ENHRY and SYGVKD. Losses at the gene ends were 0 bases for V and 5 bases for J; bases not matched to a gene: 5. This CDR3 is built from 15 residues. CDR3 region: CAISESGGARETQYF. DNA of the CDR3: TGTGCCATCAGTGAGTCCGGGGGGGCGAGGGAGACCCAGTACTTC.

This chain connects TRBV6-5 to TRBJ2-5, with 7 bases that match TRBD2. The CDR3 contains 15 residues. J gave up 0 bases and V 2 bases, and 3 bases lay outside the gene matches. CDR1 is MNHEY and CDR2 is SVGAGI in the germline V gene. Here the CDR3 reads CASSYGGGYQETQYF. CDR3 in DNA: TGTGCCAGCAGTTACGGGGGGGGGTACCAAGAGACCCAGTACTTC.

The gene calls are TRBV6-6 and TRBJ1-2; D perhaps matches TRBD1 (6 bases). This CDR3 is built from 16 residues. Germline CDR1 is MNHNY and CDR2 is SVGAGI (reference sequence). V lost 5 bases and J 6 bases, leaving 22 bases between the germline ends. The CDR3: CASSPPSGRGFDGYTF. In DNA, the CDR3 is TGTGCCAGCAGTCCCCCGTCGGGCAGGGGATTTGATGGCTACACCTTC.